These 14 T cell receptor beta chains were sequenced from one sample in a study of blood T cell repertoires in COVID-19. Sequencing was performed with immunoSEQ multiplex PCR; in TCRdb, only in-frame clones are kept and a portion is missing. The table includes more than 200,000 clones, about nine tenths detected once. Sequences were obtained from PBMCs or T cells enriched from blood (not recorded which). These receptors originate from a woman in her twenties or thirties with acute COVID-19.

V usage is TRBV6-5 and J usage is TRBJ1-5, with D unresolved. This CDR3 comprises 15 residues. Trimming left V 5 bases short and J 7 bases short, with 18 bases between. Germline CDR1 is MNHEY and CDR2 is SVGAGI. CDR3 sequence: CASSPAREVRQPQHF. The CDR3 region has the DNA TGTGCCAGCAGTCCCGCTAGGGAGGTTCGCCAGCCCCAGCATTTT.

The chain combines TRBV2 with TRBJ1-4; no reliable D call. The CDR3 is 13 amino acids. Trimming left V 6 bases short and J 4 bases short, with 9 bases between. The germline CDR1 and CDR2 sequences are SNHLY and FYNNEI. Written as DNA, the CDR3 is TGTGCCAGCAGCATGGGCAGTAATGAAAAACTGTTTTTT. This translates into CASSMGSNEKLFF.

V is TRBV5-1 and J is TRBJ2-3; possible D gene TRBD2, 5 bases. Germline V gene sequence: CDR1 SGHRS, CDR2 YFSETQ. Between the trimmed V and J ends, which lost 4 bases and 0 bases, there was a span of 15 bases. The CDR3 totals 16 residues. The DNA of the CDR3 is TGCGCCAGCAGCCTTGGCCGAGGGATTAGCACAGATACGCAGTATTTT. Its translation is CASSLGRGISTDTQYF. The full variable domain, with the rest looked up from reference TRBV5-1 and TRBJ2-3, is KAGVTQTPRYLIKTRGQQVTLSCSPISGHRSVSWYQQTPGQGLQFLFEYFSETQRNKGNFPGRFSGRQFSNSRSEMNVSTLELGDSALYLCASSLGRGISTDTQYFGPGTRLTVL.

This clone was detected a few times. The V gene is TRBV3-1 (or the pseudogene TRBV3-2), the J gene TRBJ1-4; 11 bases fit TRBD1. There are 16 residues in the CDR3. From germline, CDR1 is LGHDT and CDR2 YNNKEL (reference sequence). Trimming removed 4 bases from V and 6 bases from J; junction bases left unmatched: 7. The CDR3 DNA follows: TGTGCCAGCAGCCCCGTTCCGGGACAGGGGGATGAAAAACTGTTTTTT. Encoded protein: CASSPVPGQGDEKLFF.

In DNA, the CDR3 is TGTGCCAGTAGTCCCAGGGTAGACACTGAAGCTTTCTTT. Its translation: CASSPRVDTEAFF. The gene calls are TRBV19 and TRBJ1-1; tentative D call: TRBD1 (5 bases). V shed 5 bases and J shed 3 bases, with 10 bases lying between them. CDR1 is LNHDA, CDR2 SQIVND, per germline (reference sequence). The CDR3 runs to 13 residues.

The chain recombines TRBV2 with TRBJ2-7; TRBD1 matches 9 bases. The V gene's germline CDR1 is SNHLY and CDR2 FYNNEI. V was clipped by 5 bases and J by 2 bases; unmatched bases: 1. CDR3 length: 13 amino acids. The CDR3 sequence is CASSRDRAYEQYF. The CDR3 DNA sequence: TGTGCCAGCAGTCGGGACAGGGCCTACGAGCAGTACTTC.

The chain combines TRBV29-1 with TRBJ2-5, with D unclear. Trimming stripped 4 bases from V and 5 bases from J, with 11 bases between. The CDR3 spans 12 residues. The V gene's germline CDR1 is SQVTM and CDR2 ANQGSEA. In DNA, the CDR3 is TGCAGCGTTGTGGCAGGCTTGGAGACCCAGTACTTC. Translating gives CSVVAGLETQYF.

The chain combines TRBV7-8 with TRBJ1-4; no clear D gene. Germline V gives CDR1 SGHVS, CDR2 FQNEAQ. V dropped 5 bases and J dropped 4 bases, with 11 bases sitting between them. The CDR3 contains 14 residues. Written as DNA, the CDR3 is TGTGCCAGCAGCCCCCGGCGGATTAATGAAAAACTGTTTTTT. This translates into CASSPRRINEKLFF.

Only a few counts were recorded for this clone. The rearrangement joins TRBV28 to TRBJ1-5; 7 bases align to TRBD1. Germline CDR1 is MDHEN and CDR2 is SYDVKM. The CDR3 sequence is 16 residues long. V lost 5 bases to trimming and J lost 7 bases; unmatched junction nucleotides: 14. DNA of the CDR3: TGTGCCAGCAGTCCCGGCCAGGGGGAGGCTGGGCAGCCCCAGCATTTT. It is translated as CASSPGQGEAGQPQHF. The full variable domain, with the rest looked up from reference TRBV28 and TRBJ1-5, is DVKVTQSSRYLVKRTGEKVFLECVQDMDHENMFWYRQDPGLGLRLIYFSYDVKMKEKGDIPEGYSVSREKKERFSLILESASTNQTSMYLCASSPGQGEAGQPQHFGDGTRLSIL.

The CDR3, as DNA: TGCGCCAGCAGCTTTGGACAGGGAGGCTACAATGAGCAGTTCTTC. This gives the protein CASSFGQGGYNEQFF. The chain uses TRBV5-1 and TRBJ2-1, with TRBD1 matching 8 bases. Looked up from germline, CDR1 is SGHRS and CDR2 is YFSETQ. V trimming: 2 bases; J trimming: 3 bases; junction bases outside the gene matches: 4. This CDR3 contains 15 residues.

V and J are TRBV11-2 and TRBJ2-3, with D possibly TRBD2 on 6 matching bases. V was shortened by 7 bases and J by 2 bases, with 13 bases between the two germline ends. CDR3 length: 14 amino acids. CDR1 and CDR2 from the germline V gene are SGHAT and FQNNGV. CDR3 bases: TGTGCCAGCACGTGGGGGACTTACACAGATACGCAGTATTTT. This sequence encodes CASTWGTYTDTQYF.

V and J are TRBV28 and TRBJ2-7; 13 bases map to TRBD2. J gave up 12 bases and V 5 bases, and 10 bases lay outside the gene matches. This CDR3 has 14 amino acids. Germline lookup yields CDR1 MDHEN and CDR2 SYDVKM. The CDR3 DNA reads TGTGCCAGCAGTCCCCGACTAGCGGGAGGACCCTTGTACTTC. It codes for CASSPRLAGGPLYF. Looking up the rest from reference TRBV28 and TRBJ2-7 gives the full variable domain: DVKVTQSSRYLVKRTGEKVFLECVQDMDHENMFWYRQDPGLGLRLIYFSYDVKMKEKGDIPEGYSVSREKKERFSLILESASTNQTSMYLCASSPRLAGGPLYFGPGTRLTVT.

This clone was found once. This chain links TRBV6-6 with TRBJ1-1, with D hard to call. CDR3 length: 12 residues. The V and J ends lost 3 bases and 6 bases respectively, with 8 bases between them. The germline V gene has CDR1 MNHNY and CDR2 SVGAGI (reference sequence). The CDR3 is CASSYSSAEAFF. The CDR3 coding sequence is TGTGCCAGCAGTTATTCGAGTGCTGAAGCTTTCTTT.

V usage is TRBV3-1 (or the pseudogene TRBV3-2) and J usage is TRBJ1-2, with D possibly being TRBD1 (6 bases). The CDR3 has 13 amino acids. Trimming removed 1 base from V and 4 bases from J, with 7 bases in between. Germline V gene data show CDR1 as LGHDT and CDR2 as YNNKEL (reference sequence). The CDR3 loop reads CASSQVRGYGYTF. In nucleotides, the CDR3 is TGTGCCAGCAGCCAAGTCAGGGGCTATGGCTACACCTTC.